These 8 T cell receptor beta chains were all obtained from the same sample, sequenced in a study of beta chain features in type 1 diabetes. Expressed TCRB transcripts were sequenced because the entire RNA isolate underwent reverse transcription. Method: immunoSEQ multiplex PCR; TCRdb's copy keeps in-frame clones and lacks some. Of 550,000 to 850,000 clones listed, roughly an eighth are singletons. Antigens for these TCRs are unknown. Notes on the study in general: Within each of all four CD4+ subsets, Type 1 diabetes patients had TCRB CDR3s that were moderately but significantly shorter.

Material: naive CD4+ T cells from blood. These receptors were obtained from a man between 18 and 29 years old with type 1 diabetes.

In this sample, this clone turned up a few times. The chain combines TRBV6-5 with TRBJ2-7, with D perhaps given as TRBD1 or TRBD2 (5 bases each). The CDR3 totals 13 residues. Germline CDR1 reads MNHEY; CDR2 reads SVGAGI. V was cut by 2 bases and J by 6 bases, with 11 bases left in between. CDR3 nucleotide sequence: TGTGCCAGCAGTTACGTTTGGGGACGCGAGCAGTACTTC. This sequence encodes CASSYVWGREQYF.

This clone appeared a few times. Here the CDR3 reads CASEGQVQFTQYF. CDR3 nucleotides: TGTGCCAGCGAGGGACAGGTGCAATTCACGCAGTATTTT. This chain uses TRBV28 with TRBJ2-3; 8 nucleotides line up with TRBD1. V gave up 8 bases and J gave up 9 bases; unmatched junction bases: 10. Germline V CDR1 and CDR2: MDHEN, SYDVKM. The CDR3 spans 13 residues.

The chain employs TRBV30 and TRBJ2-1; 7 bases agree with TRBD1. The CDR3 spans 15 residues. Losses at the gene ends were 4 bases for V and 3 bases for J; bases not matched to a gene: 9. Germline assignment: CDR1 GTSNPN and CDR2 SVGIG (reference sequence). CDR3 nucleotides: TGTGCCTGGAACAACAGGGGTTTTCTCTACAATGAGCAGTTCTTC. It encodes CAWNNRGFLYNEQFF.

This chain connects TRBV6-6 to TRBJ2-7; D gene unclear. V shed 0 bases and J shed 1 base, with 7 bases lying between them. The germline V gene encodes CDR1 MNHNY and CDR2 SVGAGI (reference sequence). CDR3 length: 14 residues. CDR3 bases: TGTGCCAGCAGTTACTCATACAGTTCCTACGAGCAGTACTTC. Its protein is CASSYSYSSYEQYF.

J is TRBJ2-7 and V is TRBV27, with D maybe TRBD2 (5 bases). There are 13 residues in the CDR3. The germline V gene encodes CDR1 MNHEY and CDR2 SMNVEV (reference sequence). Trimming shortened V by 3 bases and J by 2 bases, and 8 bases separated the two germline ends. CDR3: CASSFEGPYEQYF. The CDR3 DNA follows: TGTGCCAGCAGTTTCGAGGGTCCCTACGAGCAGTACTTC.

The chain recombines TRBV5-4 with TRBJ2-7; D is uncertain. The CDR3 sequence is 15 residues long. Germline V CDR1 and CDR2: SGHNT, YYREEE (reference sequence). Trimming left V 2 bases short and J 0 bases short, with 12 bases between. CDR3 sequence: CASSFTPLPSYEQYF. As DNA, the CDR3 is TGTGCCAGCAGCTTCACCCCTCTCCCCTCCTACGAGCAGTACTTC.

Concerning this clone itself: Within the sample, other DNA sequences also encode this same CDR3. V and J are TRBV5-6 and TRBJ1-1, with D hard to call. Germline V lookup: CDR1 SGHDT, CDR2 YYEEEE. CDR3 length: 12 residues. V lost 2 bases, J lost 5 bases, and 7 bases lay in between. Here the CDR3 reads CASSLGPTEAFF. DNA for the CDR3: TGTGCCAGCAGCTTAGGACCGACTGAAGCTTTCTTT.

This chain links TRBV25-1 with TRBJ2-6; tentatively, D is TRBD1 (7 bases). Germline loops: CDR1 MGHDK, CDR2 SYGVNS. CDR3 size: 14 residues. The germline V and J ends were trimmed by 4 bases and 8 bases, with 12 bases remaining between them. CDR3: CASSGPGGTNVLTF. Written as DNA, the CDR3 is TGTGCCAGCAGTGGACCAGGGGGGACCAACGTCCTGACTTTC. Full variable domain (rest looked up from reference TRBV25-1 and TRBJ2-6): EADIYQTPRYLVIGTGKKITLECSQTMGHDKMYWYQQDPGMELHLIHYSYGVNSTEKGDLSSESTVSRIRTEHFPLTLESARPSHTSQYLCASSGPGGTNVLTFGAGSRLTVL.